These 5 T cell receptor beta chains were sequenced from one sample in a study of OX40 agonist ivuxolimab in advanced cancers. The repertoire was sequenced with immunoSEQ multiplex PCR; TCRdb's copy has only in-frame clones and lacks some. The sample consists of around 21,000 clones, roughly 84% of them appearing once. The starting material was CD4+ or CD8+ T cells sorted from blood, obtained in a trial of the OX40 agonist ivuxolimab. All receptors come from an adult with an advanced solid tumor such as melanoma, head and neck, liver or kidney cancer.

The J gene is TRBJ2-1, the V gene TRBV4-1, with D possibly being TRBD2 (6 bases). Looked up from germline, CDR1 is MGHRA and CDR2 is YSYEKL. V gave up 1 base and J gave up 7 bases, with 11 bases separating them. The CDR3 length is 14 residues. CDR3: CASSQARGSNEQFF. As DNA, the CDR3 is TGCGCCAGCAGCCAAGCGCGGGGTTCGAATGAGCAGTTCTTC.

This rearrangement joins TRBV9 to TRBJ2-1; no clear D gene. CDR1 is SGDLS and CDR2 is YYNGEE in the germline V gene. CDR3 length: 16 residues. The V and J ends lost 0 bases and 3 bases respectively, with 13 bases between them. The CDR3 is CASSVDSDDYYNEQFF. DNA for the CDR3: TGTGCCAGCAGCGTAGACTCAGATGATTACTACAATGAGCAGTTCTTC.

Written as DNA, the CDR3 is TGTGCCAGCAGCTTATATCTCCAGGACAGGAAAATGGAAGCTTTCTTT. Protein sequence: CASSLYLQDRKMEAFF. The chain uses TRBV11-2 and TRBJ1-1; TRBD1 aligns across 7 bases. Per the germline V gene, CDR1 is SGHAT and CDR2 is FQNNGV. CDR3 size: 16 residues. The J segment lost 8 bases and the V segment lost 2 bases, leaving 14 bases of the junction unmatched.

The chain recombines TRBV7-9 with TRBJ2-1; 8 bases align to TRBD1. V lost 5 bases and J lost 4; bases outside the gene matches: 10. From germline, CDR1 is SEHNR and CDR2 FQNEAQ (reference sequence). The CDR3 runs 16 residues. For the CDR3, the DNA is TGTGCCAGCAGCCCAGCGGCGGGACAGGCATACAATGAGCAGTTCTTC. Translated: CASSPAAGQAYNEQFF.

V is TRBV7-6 and J is TRBJ2-7; 11 bases line up with TRBD1. The CDR3 runs to 16 residues. Losses at the gene ends were 1 base for V and 2 bases for J; bases not matched to a gene: 4. Germline V gene sequence: CDR1 SGHVS, CDR2 FNYEAQ. As DNA, the CDR3 is TGTGCCAGCAGCTTAGTTGGGGGACAGGGGGCCTACGAGCAGTACTTC. It encodes CASSLVGGQGAYEQYF.